Below are 6 T cell receptor beta chains sequenced from a single sample in a study of T-cell reconstitution after alpha-beta-depleted transplantation in children. Molecular barcoding with unique molecular identifiers was used for the TCRbeta library. TCRdb re-called the PCR reads with MiXCR, one entry per CDR3 protein. The sample has some 290,000 distinct CDR3 sequences; approximately 9.8% are singletons. The specimen comprised PBMCs from the stem cell graft donor, sampled from the stem cell graft. The receptors originated from a human donor who donated a stem cell graft to a child with SCID.

The V gene is TRBV12-3 or TRBV12-4, the J gene TRBJ2-3; the D gene is possibly TRBD2 (6 bases). The CDR3 loop spans 18 amino acids. Deletions cut 6 bases from V and 0 bases from J, with 22 bases between. The CDR3 sequence is CASSVSLAPQASTDTQYF. The CDR3 DNA sequence: TGTGCCAGCAGCGTCTCCCTAGCGCCCCAGGCTAGCACAGATACGCAGTATTTT.

The rearrangement links TRBV3-1 to TRBJ1-3, with D maybe TRBD1 (5 bases). This CDR3 is built from 15 residues. Germline V gene data show CDR1 as LGHDT and CDR2 as YNNKEL (reference sequence). Trimming stripped 1 base from V and 0 bases from J, with 7 bases between. CDR3 region: CASSQGTFSGNTIYF. CDR3 coding DNA: TGTGCCAGCAGCCAAGGGACATTCTCTGGAAACACCATATATTTT. Full variable domain (remainder filled in from reference TRBV3-1 and TRBJ1-3): DTAVSQTPKYLVTQMGNDKSIKCEQNLGHDTMYWYKQDSKKFLKIMFSYNNKELIINETVPNRFSPKSPDKAHLNLHINSLELGDSAVYFCASSQGTFSGNTIYFGEGSWLTVV.

This clonotype was counted only a few times. The chain joins TRBV13 to TRBJ1-1; no firm D call. CDR3 length: 12 amino acids. Trimming took 5 bases from V and 4 from J, leaving 8 bases between them. Looked up from germline, CDR1 is PRHDT and CDR2 is FYEKMQ (reference sequence). The CDR3 region is CASSKLRTEAFF. DNA of the CDR3: TGTGCCAGCAGCAAGCTTCGCACTGAAGCTTTCTTT.

The sample holds a few counts of this clonotype. The chain couples TRBV12-3 or TRBV12-4 to TRBJ2-7, with 9 bases matching TRBD1. The CDR3 spans 14 residues. The V segment lost 4 bases and the J segment 4 bases; nucleotides outside the gene matches: 5. This CDR3 reads CASSSHRGPYEQYF. CDR3 nucleotide sequence: TGTGCCAGCAGTTCCCACAGGGGGCCGTACGAGCAGTACTTC.

This clonotype showed up many times. The V call is TRBV12-3 or TRBV12-4, the J call TRBJ2-3, with D tentatively TRBD2 (6 bases). The length of the CDR3 is 13 residues. V lost 7 bases, J lost 2 bases, and 10 bases lay in between. The CDR3 region has the DNA TGTGCCAGCACCCGGGGGAACACAGATACGCAGTATTTT. Its translation is CASTRGNTDTQYF.

There are many counts of this clonotype. CDR3 protein: CATSRDTVEQPQHF. The CDR3 region has the DNA TGTGCCACCAGCAGAGATACCGTTGAGCAGCCCCAGCATTTT. The chain has TRBV15 and TRBJ1-5; D gene unclear. Germline V gene data show CDR1 as LNHNV and CDR2 as YYDKDF (reference sequence). Trimming took off 0 bases at V and 7 bases at J, with 10 bases between the two ends. The CDR3 is 14 residues long.